Given below is one T cell receptor (beta chain) in context. What it recognizes is unknown. This record comes from a study of T cell repertoires in cytomegalovirus infection. As for the study in general: It was recently identified HLA-C-restricted and well-studied HLA-B-restricted CMV epitopes that the study used.

TCRdb itself ran the reads through MiXCR, one entry per CDR3 protein. The sample lists 650,000 to 850,000 distinct CDR3 sequences, just under 30% occurring once. CDR1 and CDR2 (germline): KGHSH, LQKENI. The ends were cut back, 2 bases at V and 0 bases at J, with 8 bases in the middle. This CDR3 has 15 residues. Sequencing was performed on cultured CD8+ T cells from PBMCs, taken from culture after CMV antigen stimulation. This clonotype originated in a human donor in good health (CMV status not recorded). Some clones in this sample may be carry-over from other donors' samples. The V and J genes are TRBV18 and TRBJ2-4; D unclear. The CDR3 sequence: CASSPKDLAKNIQYF. CDR3 sequence (DNA): TGTGCCAGCTCACCAAAGGATCTAGCCAAAAACATTCAGTACTTC.